What follows are 21 T cell receptor beta chains derived from one specimen sequenced in a study of technical replicates of blood from a few donors. Profiling relied on immunoSEQ multiplex PCR, and the TCRdb table lists in-frame clones only, not all of them. The sample lists 85,000 to 100,000 clones, around 95% occurring once. Sequenced: T cells isolated from PBMCs. These receptors were taken from a human donor in good health.

This chain joins TRBV27 and TRBJ1-5; D gene unclear. The CDR3 spans 14 residues. Germline V gene lookup returns CDR1 MNHEY and CDR2 SMNVEV (reference sequence). Trimming took off 0 bases at V and 2 bases at J, with 5 bases between the two ends. The CDR3 nucleotides read TGTGCCAGCAGTTTATCGTCGGGCAATCAGCCCCAGCATTTT. Residues: CASSLSSGNQPQHF.

The chain employs TRBV10-2 and TRBJ2-7; perhaps TRBD1 as D (6 bases). Trimming left V 2 bases short and J 7 bases short, with 12 bases between. The length of the CDR3 is 13 residues. Germline assignment: CDR1 WSHSY and CDR2 SAAADI. The CDR3 DNA reads as TGCGCCAGCAGTGAGGATGGGGGCTGGGAGCAGTACTTC. Translating it yields CASSEDGGWEQYF.

This chain uses TRBV18 with TRBJ2-7; D unclear. Per germline, CDR1 KGHSH and CDR2 LQKENI. The CDR3 consists of 14 residues. Trimming stripped 0 bases from V and 6 bases from J, with 12 bases between. CDR3 sequence: CASSPPNFPGEQYF. The CDR3 nucleotides read TGTGCCAGCTCACCACCGAACTTCCCGGGCGAGCAGTACTTC.

The CDR3 spells CASSQAVQGGNTIYF. CDR3 sequence (DNA): TGCGCCAGCAGCCAAGCGGTACAGGGAGGAAACACCATATATTTT. This chain uses TRBV4-1 with TRBJ1-3; TRBD1 might be the D (6 bases). Per the germline V gene, CDR1 is MGHRA and CDR2 is YSYEKL. This CDR3 is 15 amino acids long. V lost 1 base, J lost 4 bases, and 11 bases lay in between.

In its sample, this clone was seen once. The chain is built from TRBV7-9 and TRBJ2-1; 9 positions match TRBD2. This CDR3 spans 16 amino acids. Trimming took 2 bases from V and 6 from J; bases not matched to a gene: 8. Germline CDR1 reads SEHNR; CDR2 reads FQNEAQ (reference sequence). The CDR3, as DNA: TGTGCCAGCAGCTTACTTGCGGGAGGGCCCTCCAATGAGCAGTTCTTC. It translates to CASSLLAGGPSNEQFF.

This rearrangement joins TRBV30 to TRBJ1-2, with D possibly matching TRBD1 (5 bases). The CDR3 has 14 amino acids. Trimming took off 7 bases at V and 3 bases at J, with 18 bases between the two ends. Germline CDR1 and CDR2: GTSNPN and SVGIG (reference sequence). The CDR3 sequence is CAYATAGGHYGYTF. CDR3 sequence (DNA): TGTGCCTACGCGACAGCGGGGGGACACTATGGCTACACCTTC.

CDR3 residues: CASSLRRLSTDTQYF. CDR3 bases: TGTGCCAGCAGTTTGAGGCGGCTTAGCACAGATACGCAGTATTTT. The J gene is TRBJ2-3, the V gene TRBV28; D remains unclear. The ends were cut back, 3 bases at V and 0 bases at J, with 10 bases in the middle. The CDR3 totals 15 residues. Germline loops: CDR1 MDHEN, CDR2 SYDVKM.

J is TRBJ1-1 and V is TRBV7-9, with D uncertain. Trimming removed 9 bases at V and 6 bases at J, with 35 bases between. CDR3 length: 19 amino acids. Germline CDR1 and CDR2: SEHNR and FQNEAQ (reference sequence). Written as DNA, the CDR3 is TGTGCCAGTAGTGGGTTGGAACGTTTGAAGTCTCGTGGGCCCTCTGAAGCTTTCTTT. This codes for CASSGLERLKSRGPSEAFF.

The rearrangement joins TRBV30 to TRBJ1-2; D is unclear. The germline CDR1 and CDR2 sequences are GTSNPN and SVGIG (reference sequence). V was pared by 4 bases and J by 4 bases, with 10 bases between. This CDR3 is built from 12 residues. The CDR3 nucleotides read TGTGCCTGGAAGGACGGGAGCTATGGCTACACCTTC. Translation gives CAWKDGSYGYTF. The complete variable domain, with remaining parts taken from reference TRBV30 and TRBJ1-2, reads SQTIHQWPATLVQPVGSPLSLECTVEGTSNPNLYWYRQAAGRGLQLLFYSVGIGQISSEVPQNLSASRPQDRQFILSSKKLLLSDSGFYLCAWKDGSYGYTFGSGTRLTVV.

The chain employs TRBV27 and TRBJ1-2; D is perhaps TRBD1 (5 bases). The germline V gene has CDR1 MNHEY and CDR2 SMNVEV (reference sequence). This CDR3 has 18 amino acids. Trimming stripped 6 bases from V and 2 bases from J, with 25 bases between. Written as DNA, the CDR3 is TGTGCCAGCAGGTTCGCCAGGCAGGGCCCTACTTCAAACTATGGCTACACCTTC. It yields the protein CASRFARQGPTSNYGYTF.

The chain carries TRBV11-2 and TRBJ2-1; 7 bases match TRBD1. V trimming: 3 bases; J trimming: 6 bases; junction bases outside the gene matches: 8. The length of the CDR3 is 15 residues. Germline V CDR1 and CDR2: SGHAT, FQNNGV. CDR3 bases: TGTGCCAGCAGCTTCGACAGGACAGGCCGCAATGAGCAGTTCTTC. Translating gives CASSFDRTGRNEQFF. Full variable domain (outside the CDR3, taken from reference TRBV11-2 and TRBJ2-1): EAGVAQSPRYKIIEKRQSVAFWCNPISGHATLYWYQQILGQGPKLLIQFQNNGVVDDSQLPKDRFSAERLKGVDSTLKIQPAKLEDSAVYLCASSFDRTGRNEQFFGPGTRLTVL.

This chain uses TRBV6-5 with TRBJ2-7, with 14 bases matching TRBD2. V lost 4 bases to trimming and J lost 6 bases; unmatched junction nucleotides: 5. Looked up from germline, CDR1 is MNHEY and CDR2 is SVGAGI. The CDR3 runs to 15 residues. CDR3 sequence (DNA): TGTGCCAGCAGTTTGACTAGCGGGGGGGCCCGCGAGCAGTACTTC. Translating it yields CASSLTSGGAREQYF.

The V gene is TRBV18, the J gene TRBJ1-4, with 9 bases lining up with TRBD1. With V trimmed by 3 bases and J by 8 bases, 10 bases remained unmatched. CDR3 length: 16 residues. The germline gives CDR1 KGHSH, CDR2 LQKENI. The DNA for the CDR3 is TGTGCCAGCTCACCCTCGGCACAGGGGGCGCAGGAAAAACTGTTTTTT. It translates to CASSPSAQGAQEKLFF.

Notes on this clone: At one of its ends the junction is not consistent with the germline gene, which may arise from a read error. The chain carries TRBV6-5 and TRBJ2-2, with D tentatively TRBD1 or TRBD2 (5 bases each). There are 16 residues in the CDR3. Looked up from germline, CDR1 is MNHEY and CDR2 is SVGAGI. In DNA, the CDR3 is TGTGCCAGCAGCTACTCGGGGCCCATTAGTAGCGGGGAGCTGTTTTTT. Amino acids: CASSYSGPISSGELFF.

The genes are TRBV28 and TRBJ1-5; 9 nucleotides agree with TRBD1. The length of the CDR3 is 14 residues. With V trimmed by 6 bases and J by 4 bases, 4 bases remained unmatched. Germline CDR1 reads MDHEN; CDR2 reads SYDVKM. CDR3 loop: CASSPGTGNQPQHF. The CDR3 DNA follows: TGTGCCAGCAGCCCCGGGACAGGGAATCAGCCCCAGCATTTT. Full variable domain (remainder filled in from reference TRBV28 and TRBJ1-5): DVKVTQSSRYLVKRTGEKVFLECVQDMDHENMFWYRQDPGLGLRLIYFSYDVKMKEKGDIPEGYSVSREKKERFSLILESASTNQTSMYLCASSPGTGNQPQHFGDGTRLSIL.

In the case of this clone: The junction and the germline gene differ at one end; a read error may be behind it. The chain employs TRBV25-1 and TRBJ2-1; 8 nucleotides match TRBD2. Germline V lookup: CDR1 MGHDK, CDR2 SYGVNS. The CDR3 length is 11 residues. The CDR3 spells CASSGGGRKIF. The CDR3 DNA follows: TGTGCCAGCAGTGGTGGCGGGAGGAAGATCTTC.

The chain carries TRBV7-8 and TRBJ2-1; 7 bases are a match to TRBD1. Trimming took 3 bases from V and 4 from J; bases not matched to a gene: 9. CDR3 length: 16 residues. Germline CDR1 SGHVS, CDR2 FQNEAQ. The CDR3: CASSFPGTENYNEQFF. As DNA, the CDR3 is TGTGCCAGCAGCTTTCCAGGGACAGAGAATTACAATGAGCAGTTCTTC. The full variable domain, its missing parts supplied by reference TRBV7-8 and TRBJ2-1, is GAGVSQSPRYKVAKRGQDVALRCDPISGHVSLFWYQQALGQGPEFLTYFQNEAQLDKSGLPSDRFFAERPEGSVSTLKIQRTQQEDSAVYLCASSFPGTENYNEQFFGPGTRLTVL.

The rearrangement joins TRBV19 to TRBJ2-3; unclear D gene. Deletions cut 3 bases from V and 0 bases from J, with 10 bases between. This CDR3 is 15 amino acids long. The germline V gene encodes CDR1 LNHDA and CDR2 SQIVND (reference sequence). The CDR3 nucleotides are TGTGCCAGTAGTATGGCAGGAACTAGCACAGATACGCAGTATTTT. Translation: CASSMAGTSTDTQYF.

V usage is TRBV25-1 and J usage is TRBJ2-1; TRBD2 might be the D (6 bases). From germline, CDR1 is MGHDK and CDR2 SYGVNS. The CDR3 extends over 15 amino acids. The V and J ends lost 5 bases and 2 bases respectively, with 13 bases between them. As DNA, the CDR3 is TGTGCCAGCAGTCCCGGGACTGGCACCTACAATGAGCAGTTCTTC. Amino acids: CASSPGTGTYNEQFF. The full variable domain, completed using reference TRBV25-1 and TRBJ2-1, is EADIYQTPRYLVIGTGKKITLECSQTMGHDKMYWYQQDPGMELHLIHYSYGVNSTEKGDLSSESTVSRIRTEHFPLTLESARPSHTSQYLCASSPGTGTYNEQFFGPGTRLTVL.

This clone was detected only once. The J gene is TRBJ2-5, the V gene TRBV29-1; TRBD2 might be the D (5 bases). CDR1 is SQVTM, CDR2 ANQGSEA, per germline. The CDR3 spans 13 residues. V lost 4 bases to trimming and J lost 4 bases, with 13 bases between them. The CDR3, as DNA: TGCAGCGTTGGTGATTTGGGGAGAGAGACCCAGTACTTC. Its protein product is CSVGDLGRETQYF.

The genes are TRBV29-1 and TRBJ2-5, with D possibly TRBD2 on 5 matching bases. The V gene's germline CDR1 is SQVTM and CDR2 ANQGSEA. This CDR3 has 13 residues. The V gene lost 3 bases and the J gene lost 5 bases, with 13 bases spanning the gap. The CDR3 sequence: CSVDSGGFETQYF. The CDR3 region has the DNA TGCAGCGTTGATTCGGGCGGGTTTGAGACCCAGTACTTC.